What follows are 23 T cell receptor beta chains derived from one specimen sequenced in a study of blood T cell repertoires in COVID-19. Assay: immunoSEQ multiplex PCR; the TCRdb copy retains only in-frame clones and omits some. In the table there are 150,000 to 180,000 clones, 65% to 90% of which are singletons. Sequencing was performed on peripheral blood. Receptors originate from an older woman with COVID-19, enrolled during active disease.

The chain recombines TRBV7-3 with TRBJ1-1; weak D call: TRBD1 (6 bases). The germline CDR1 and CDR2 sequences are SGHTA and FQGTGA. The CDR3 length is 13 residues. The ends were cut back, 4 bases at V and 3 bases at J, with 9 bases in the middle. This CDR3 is CASSSYRDTEAFF. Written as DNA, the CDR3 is TGTGCCAGCAGCTCGTACAGGGACACTGAAGCTTTCTTT.

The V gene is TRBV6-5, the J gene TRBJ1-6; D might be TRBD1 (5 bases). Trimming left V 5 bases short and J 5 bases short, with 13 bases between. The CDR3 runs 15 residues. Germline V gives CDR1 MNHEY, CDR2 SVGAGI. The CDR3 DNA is TGTGCCAGCAGTCGGTGGGGGGAAAATAATTCACCCCTCCACTTT. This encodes CASSRWGENNSPLHF.

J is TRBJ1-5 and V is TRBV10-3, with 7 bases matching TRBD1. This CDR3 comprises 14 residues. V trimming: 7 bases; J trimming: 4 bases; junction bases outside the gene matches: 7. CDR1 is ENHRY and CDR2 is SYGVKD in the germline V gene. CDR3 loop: CAIIPGQKNQPQHF. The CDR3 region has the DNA TGTGCCATCATTCCGGGACAGAAGAATCAGCCCCAGCATTTT.

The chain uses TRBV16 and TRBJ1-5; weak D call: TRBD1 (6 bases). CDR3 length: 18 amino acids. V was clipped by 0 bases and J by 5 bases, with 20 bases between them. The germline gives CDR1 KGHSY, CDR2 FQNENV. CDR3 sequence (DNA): TGTGCCAGCAGCCAATCGGGTCAGGGAGGGGGAAAGCATCAGCCCCAGCATTTT. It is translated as CASSQSGQGGGKHQPQHF.

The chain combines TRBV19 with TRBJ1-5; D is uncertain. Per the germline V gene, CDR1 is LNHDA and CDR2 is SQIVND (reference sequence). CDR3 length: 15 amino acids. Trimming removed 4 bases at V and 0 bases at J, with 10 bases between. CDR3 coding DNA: TGTGCCAGTAGTACTACCTGGGCTAGCAATCAGCCCCAGCATTTT. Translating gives CASSTTWASNQPQHF.

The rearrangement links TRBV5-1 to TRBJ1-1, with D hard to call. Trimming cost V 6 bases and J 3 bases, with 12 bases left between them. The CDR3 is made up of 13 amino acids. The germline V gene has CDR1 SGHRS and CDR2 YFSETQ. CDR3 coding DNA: TGCGCCAGCAAGCGCCCCCGGGACACTGAAGCTTTCTTT. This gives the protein CASKRPRDTEAFF.

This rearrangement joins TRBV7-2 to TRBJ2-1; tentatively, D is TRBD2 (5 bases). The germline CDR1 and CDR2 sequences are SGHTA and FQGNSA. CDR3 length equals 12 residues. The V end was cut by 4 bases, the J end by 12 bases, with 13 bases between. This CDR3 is CASSWTRAGQFF. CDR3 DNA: TGTGCCAGCAGCTGGACCCGGGCGGGGCAGTTCTTC.

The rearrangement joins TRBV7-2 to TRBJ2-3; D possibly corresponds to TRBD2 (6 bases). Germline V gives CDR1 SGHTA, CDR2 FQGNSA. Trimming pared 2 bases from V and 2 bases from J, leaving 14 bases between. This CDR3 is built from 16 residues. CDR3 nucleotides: TGTGCCAGCAGCTTAACCGTGACTAGACACACAGATACGCAGTATTTT. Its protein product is CASSLTVTRHTDTQYF.

The CDR3 here is CASSMVRQLNSPLHF. CDR3 bases: TGTGCCAGTAGTATGGTGCGGCAGTTAAATTCACCCCTCCACTTT. The chain carries TRBV19 and TRBJ1-6, with unresolved D. Germline values: CDR1 LNHDA, CDR2 SQIVND (reference sequence). Trimming shortened V by 3 bases and J by 7 bases, and 13 bases separated the two germline ends. The CDR3 has 15 amino acids.

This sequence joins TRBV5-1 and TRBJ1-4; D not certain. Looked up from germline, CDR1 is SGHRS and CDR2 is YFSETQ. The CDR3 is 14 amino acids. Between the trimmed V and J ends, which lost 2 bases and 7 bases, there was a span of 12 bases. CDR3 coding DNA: TGCGCCAGCAGCTTCGGGATTTCCCTTGAAAAACTGTTTTTT. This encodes CASSFGISLEKLFF.

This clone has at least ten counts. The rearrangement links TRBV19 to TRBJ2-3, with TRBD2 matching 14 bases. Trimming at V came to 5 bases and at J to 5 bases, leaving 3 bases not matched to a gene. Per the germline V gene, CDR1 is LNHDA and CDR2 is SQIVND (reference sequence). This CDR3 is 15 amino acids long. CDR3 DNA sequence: TGTGCCAGTAGTGGACTAGCGGGGGGAGAAGATACGCAGTATTTT. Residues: CASSGLAGGEDTQYF.

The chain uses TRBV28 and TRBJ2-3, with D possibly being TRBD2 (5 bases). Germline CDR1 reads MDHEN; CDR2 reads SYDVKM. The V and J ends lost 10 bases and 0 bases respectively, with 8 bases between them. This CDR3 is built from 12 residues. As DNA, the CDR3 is TGTGCCATCCGAGGGAGCACAGATACGCAGTATTTT. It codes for CAIRGSTDTQYF. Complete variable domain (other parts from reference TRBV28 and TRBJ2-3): DVKVTQSSRYLVKRTGEKVFLECVQDMDHENMFWYRQDPGLGLRLIYFSYDVKMKEKGDIPEGYSVSREKKERFSLILESASTNQTSMYLCAIRGSTDTQYFGPGTRLTVL.

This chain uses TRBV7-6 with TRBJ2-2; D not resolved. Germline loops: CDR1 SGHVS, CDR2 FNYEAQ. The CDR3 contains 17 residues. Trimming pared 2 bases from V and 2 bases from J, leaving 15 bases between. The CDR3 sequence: CASSLKSGRLNTGELFF. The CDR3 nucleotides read TGTGCCAGCAGCTTAAAAAGTGGCAGGCTAAACACCGGGGAGCTGTTTTTT.

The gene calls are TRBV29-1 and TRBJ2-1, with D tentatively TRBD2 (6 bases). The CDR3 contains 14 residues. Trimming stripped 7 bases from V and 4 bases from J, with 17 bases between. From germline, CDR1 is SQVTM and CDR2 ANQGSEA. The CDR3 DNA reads TGCAGCGGACTACGACTAGTCGGGTACAATGAGCAGTTCTTC. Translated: CSGLRLVGYNEQFF.

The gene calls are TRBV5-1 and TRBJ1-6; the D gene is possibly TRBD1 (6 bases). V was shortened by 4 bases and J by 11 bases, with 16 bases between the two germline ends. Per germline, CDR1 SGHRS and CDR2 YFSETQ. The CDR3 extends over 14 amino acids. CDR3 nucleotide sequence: TGCGCCAGCAGCACATTTGGACAGAATACACCCCTCCACTTT. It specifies CASSTFGQNTPLHF.

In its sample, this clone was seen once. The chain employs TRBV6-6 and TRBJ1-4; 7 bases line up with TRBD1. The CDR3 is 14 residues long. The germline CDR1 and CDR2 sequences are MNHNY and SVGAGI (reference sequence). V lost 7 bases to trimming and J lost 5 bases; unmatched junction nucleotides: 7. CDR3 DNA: TGTGCCAGCAAAGGGGGCAGACAAAATGAAAAACTGTTTTTT. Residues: CASKGGRQNEKLFF.

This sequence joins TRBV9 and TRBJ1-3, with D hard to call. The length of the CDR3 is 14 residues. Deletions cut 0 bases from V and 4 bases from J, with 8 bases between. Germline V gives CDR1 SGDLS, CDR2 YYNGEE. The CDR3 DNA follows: TGTGCCAGCAGCGTAGGGCAGACAGGAAACACCATATATTTT. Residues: CASSVGQTGNTIYF.

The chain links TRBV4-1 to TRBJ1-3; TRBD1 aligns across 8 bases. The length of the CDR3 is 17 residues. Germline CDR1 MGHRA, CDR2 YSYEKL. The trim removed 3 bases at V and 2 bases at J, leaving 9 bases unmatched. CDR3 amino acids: CASSQHGQGGTGNTIYF. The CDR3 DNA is TGCGCCAGCAGCCAGCATGGACAGGGTGGGACTGGAAACACCATATATTTT.

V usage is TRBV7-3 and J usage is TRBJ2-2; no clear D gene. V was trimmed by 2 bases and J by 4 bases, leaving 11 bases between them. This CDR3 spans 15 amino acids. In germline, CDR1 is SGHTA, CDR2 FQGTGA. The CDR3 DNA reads TGTGCCAGCAGCTTAGGGCCCTTAATCACCGGGGAGCTGTTTTTT. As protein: CASSLGPLITGELFF.

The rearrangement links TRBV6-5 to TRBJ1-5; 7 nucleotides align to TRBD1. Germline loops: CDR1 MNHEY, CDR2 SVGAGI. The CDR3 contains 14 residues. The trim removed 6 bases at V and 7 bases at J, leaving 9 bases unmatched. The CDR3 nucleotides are TGTGCCAGCAGACTGACAGGGATAGGACAGCCCCAGCATTTT. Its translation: CASRLTGIGQPQHF.

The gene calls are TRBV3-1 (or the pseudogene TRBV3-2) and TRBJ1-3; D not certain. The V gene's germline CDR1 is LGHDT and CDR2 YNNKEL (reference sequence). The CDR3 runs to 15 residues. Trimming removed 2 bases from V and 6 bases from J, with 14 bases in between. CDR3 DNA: TGTGCCAGCAGCCAACGGTGGCATGAGGAAAACACCATATATTTT. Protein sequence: CASSQRWHEENTIYF.

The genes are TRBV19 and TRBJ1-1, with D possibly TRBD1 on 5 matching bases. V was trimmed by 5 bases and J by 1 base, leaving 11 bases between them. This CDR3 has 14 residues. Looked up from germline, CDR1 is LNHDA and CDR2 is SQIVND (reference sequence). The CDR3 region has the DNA TGTGCCAGTAGTCCCGACAGCTCGAACACTGAAGCTTTCTTT. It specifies CASSPDSSNTEAFF.

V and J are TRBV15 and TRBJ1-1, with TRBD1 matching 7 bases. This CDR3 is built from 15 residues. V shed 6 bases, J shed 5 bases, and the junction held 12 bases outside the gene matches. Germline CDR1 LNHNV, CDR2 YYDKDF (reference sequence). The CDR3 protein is CATRPRQGRKTEAFF. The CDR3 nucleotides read TGTGCCACCAGACCTCGACAGGGTCGGAAAACTGAAGCTTTCTTT. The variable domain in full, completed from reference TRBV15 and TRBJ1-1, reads DAMVIQNPRYQVTQFGKPVTLSCSQTLNHNVMYWYQQKSSQAPKLLFHYYDKDFNNEADTPDNFQSRRPNTSFCFLDIRSPGLGDTAMYLCATRPRQGRKTEAFFGQGTRLTVV.